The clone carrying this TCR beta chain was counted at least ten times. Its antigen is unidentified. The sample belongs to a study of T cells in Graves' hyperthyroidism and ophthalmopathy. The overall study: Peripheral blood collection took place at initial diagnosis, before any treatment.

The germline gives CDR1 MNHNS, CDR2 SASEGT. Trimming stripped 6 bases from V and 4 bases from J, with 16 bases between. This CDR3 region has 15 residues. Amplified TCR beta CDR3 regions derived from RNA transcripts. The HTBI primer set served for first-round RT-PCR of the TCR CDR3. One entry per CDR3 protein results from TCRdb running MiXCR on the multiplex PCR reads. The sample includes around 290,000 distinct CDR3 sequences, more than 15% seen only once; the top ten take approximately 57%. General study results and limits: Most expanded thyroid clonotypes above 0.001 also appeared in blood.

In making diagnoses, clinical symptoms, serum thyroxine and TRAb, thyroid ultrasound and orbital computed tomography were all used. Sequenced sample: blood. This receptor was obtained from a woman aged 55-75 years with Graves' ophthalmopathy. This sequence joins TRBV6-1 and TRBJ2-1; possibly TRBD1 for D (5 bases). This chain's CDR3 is CASRPVWGRYNEQFF. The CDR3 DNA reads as TGTGCCAGCAGACCAGTATGGGGCCGATACAATGAGCAGTTCTTC.